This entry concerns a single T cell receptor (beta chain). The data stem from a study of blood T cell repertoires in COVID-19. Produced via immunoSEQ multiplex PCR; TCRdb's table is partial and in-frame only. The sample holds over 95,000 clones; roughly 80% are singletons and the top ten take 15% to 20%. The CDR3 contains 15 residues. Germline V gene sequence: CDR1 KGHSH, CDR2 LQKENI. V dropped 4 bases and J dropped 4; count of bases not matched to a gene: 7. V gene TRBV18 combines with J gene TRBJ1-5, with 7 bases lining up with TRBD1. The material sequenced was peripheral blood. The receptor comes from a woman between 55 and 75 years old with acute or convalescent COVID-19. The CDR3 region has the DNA TGTGCCAGCTCACTTGGGACAGACCTTAATCAGCCCCAGCATTTT. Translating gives CASSLGTDLNQPQHF.